This TCR beta chain was sequenced in a study of CD8 T cells in ankylosing spondylitis. Findings and caveats of the study: Disease-linked clones reportedly showed significant enrichment in matched ankylosing spondylitis synovial fluid.

TCRdb reanalysed the 5' RACE reads using MiXCR and keeps one entry per CDR3 protein. The sample has hundreds of thousands of distinct CDR3 sequences; 20% are singletons. In germline, CDR1 is SGHRS, CDR2 YFSETQ. The CDR3 has 14 residues. The ends were cut back, 0 bases at V and 5 bases at J, with 11 bases in the middle. A word on this clonotype: The antigen remains unidentified.

The sequence came from a male donor with ankylosing spondylitis or in good health (not recorded which). The chain couples TRBV5-1 to TRBJ2-5; no clear D gene. Sequences were obtained from blood, either unsorted or a sorted T cell fraction (not recorded which). The CDR3 DNA reads as TGCGCCAGCAGCTTGGGAGAATTGAGGGAGACCCAGTACTTC. Residues: CASSLGELRETQYF. Drawing the rest from reference TRBV5-1 and TRBJ2-5, the complete variable domain is KAGVTQTPRYLIKTRGQQVTLSCSPISGHRSVSWYQQTPGQGLQFLFEYFSETQRNKGNFPGRFSGRQFSNSRSEMNVSTLELGDSALYLCASSLGELRETQYFGPGTRLLVL.